This T cell receptor (beta chain) was observed in a study of T cell responses to AZD1222 COVID-19 vaccine. Profiling relied on immunoSEQ multiplex PCR, and the TCRdb table lists in-frame clones only, not all of them. The top ten hold around 9.6% of the sample, which has some 100,000 clones, more than 75% seen once. This TCR derives from an adult who received the AZD1222 COVID-19 vaccine. This specimen consisted of peripheral blood, obtained 28 days after the second AZD1222 dose.

CDR3 sequence reads: CASGPRALAKNIQYF. CDR3 DNA sequence: TGTGCCAGTGGGCCCAGGGCCTTAGCCAAAAACATTCAGTACTTC. V gene TRBV6-5 combines with J gene TRBJ2-4; D might be TRBD1 (5 bases). With 9 bases removed from V and 0 bases from J, the gap between germline ends came to 15 bases. The CDR3 extends over 15 amino acids. Germline V gene lookup returns CDR1 MNHEY and CDR2 SVGAGI.